The 13 T cell receptor beta chains presented below share a single source sample, sequenced in a study of lymphopenia after photon versus proton radiotherapy. Generated by immunoSEQ multiplex PCR, the TCRdb table keeps only in-frame clones and is missing some. The table shows around 26,000 clones, with 90% occurring only once. The source material was peripheral blood, sampled from a patient treated with photon-based radiotherapy. The receptors come from a woman between 45 and 60 years old with cholangiocarcinoma.

The V call is TRBV5-4, the J call TRBJ1-2, with TRBD1 matching over 10 bases. Unmatched junction bases numbered 9, after V lost 2 bases and J lost 8 bases. The CDR3 contains 15 residues. Germline-derived CDR1 and CDR2 are SGHNT and YYREEE (reference sequence). CDR3 sequence (DNA): TGTGCCAGCAGCTTCGGGGGACAGGGGATATGGGGCTACACCTTC. Encoded protein: CASSFGGQGIWGYTF.

The chain joins TRBV18 to TRBJ1-2; D perhaps matches TRBD1 (6 bases). The CDR3 sequence is 14 residues long. Deletions cut 3 bases from V and 4 bases from J, with 12 bases between. Looked up from germline, CDR1 is KGHSH and CDR2 is LQKENI. The CDR3 DNA reads as TGTGCCAGCTCACCCGGACAGAACGTCTATGGCTACACCTTC. Translation gives CASSPGQNVYGYTF.

The CDR3 loop reads CASSRRDRTYGYTF. The CDR3 coding sequence is TGCGCCAGCAGCCGACGGGACAGGACCTATGGCTACACCTTC. The chain employs TRBV4-1 and TRBJ1-2, with 8 nucleotides matching TRBD1. The germline V gene encodes CDR1 MGHRA and CDR2 YSYEKL. This CDR3 comprises 14 residues. Trimming cost V 4 bases and J 4 bases; bases outside gene matches: 5.

Note on this clone: The sample carries other DNA sequences with the same CDR3. This chain uses TRBV5-1 with TRBJ2-3; D not certain. The CDR3 length is 15 residues. Germline V gene lookup returns CDR1 SGHRS and CDR2 YFSETQ. Trimming removed 0 bases at V and 0 bases at J, with 8 bases between. This CDR3 reads CASSLDSSSTDTQYF. The CDR3 DNA sequence: TGCGCCAGCAGCTTGGATTCCTCTAGCACAGATACGCAGTATTTT.

This chain uses TRBV7-9 with TRBJ1-5; no reliable D call. The V and J ends lost 3 bases and 8 bases respectively, with 11 bases between them. The CDR3 is made up of 13 amino acids. Germline-derived CDR1 and CDR2 are SEHNR and FQNEAQ (reference sequence). CDR3 nucleotide sequence: TGTGCCAGCAGCTTGGAGGGTGGGGAGCCCCAGCATTTT. Translating it yields CASSLEGGEPQHF. The full variable domain, rest sourced from reference TRBV7-9 and TRBJ1-5, is DTGVSQNPRHKITKRGQNVTFRCDPISEHNRLYWYRQTLGQGPEFLTYFQNEAQLEKSRLLSDRFSAERPKGSFSTLEIQRTEQGDSAMYLCASSLEGGEPQHFGDGTRLSIL.

The J gene is TRBJ2-7, the V gene TRBV19; D is perhaps TRBD1 or TRBD2 (5 bases each). V lost 5 bases to trimming and J lost 2 bases, with 16 bases between them. Germline V gene data show CDR1 as LNHDA and CDR2 as SQIVND (reference sequence). CDR3 size: 15 residues. CDR3 nucleotide sequence: TGTGCCAGTAGTCCCCGGGACGGCGTGACCTACGAGCAGTACTTC. Encoded protein: CASSPRDGVTYEQYF.

The DNA of the CDR3 is TGTGCCAGCAGCTTAAGGGACGGAACTGAAGCTTTCTTT. Its protein product is CASSLRDGTEAFF. The gene calls are TRBV7-9 and TRBJ1-1; D may be TRBD1 (5 bases). Germline V gene data show CDR1 as SEHNR and CDR2 as FQNEAQ (reference sequence). Trimming cost V 2 bases and J 5 bases, with 9 bases left between them. The CDR3 covers 13 residues.

This chain uses TRBV5-6 with TRBJ1-1; TRBD1 matches 11 bases. The CDR3 length is 16 residues. The germline gives CDR1 SGHDT, CDR2 YYEEEE. The ends lost 3 bases at V and 4 bases at J; junction bases unmatched: 8. CDR3 DNA: TGTGCCAGCAGCTGGGACAGGGGGAAAGACGGCACTGAAGCTTTCTTT. It codes for CASSWDRGKDGTEAFF.

The chain carries TRBV30 and TRBJ1-2, with D possibly matching TRBD1 (6 bases). This CDR3 is built from 18 residues. Trimming removed 4 bases from V and 0 bases from J, with 24 bases in between. Germline CDR1 and CDR2: GTSNPN and SVGIG (reference sequence). The DNA of the CDR3 is TGTGCCTGGAAACGGGGAAGGGCGGGGACAACCCCTAACTATGGCTACACCTTC. Translation gives CAWKRGRAGTTPNYGYTF.

The rearrangement joins TRBV7-9 to TRBJ1-2; D may be TRBD1 (6 bases). From germline, CDR1 is SEHNR and CDR2 FQNEAQ (reference sequence). Trimming removed 4 bases from V and 2 bases from J, with 17 bases in between. The length of the CDR3 is 16 residues. The CDR3 sequence is CASSSTLTGLNYGYTF. The CDR3 DNA is TGTGCCAGCAGCTCTACATTGACAGGATTGAACTATGGCTACACCTTC.

The genes are TRBV7-8 and TRBJ2-2; D unclear. CDR1 is SGHVS and CDR2 is FQNEAQ in the germline V gene. The CDR3 is 14 amino acids. Trimming left V 2 bases short and J 7 bases short, with 11 bases between. The CDR3 DNA is TGTGCCAGCAGCTTACGAGAGGTGTTCGGGGAGCTGTTTTTT. It is translated as CASSLREVFGELFF.

This clone was recorded once. The chain links TRBV7-8 to TRBJ1-2; unclear D gene. The germline CDR1 and CDR2 sequences are SGHVS and FQNEAQ. The CDR3 is 16 residues long. V was clipped by 3 bases and J by 3 bases, with 17 bases between them. In DNA, the CDR3 is TGTGCCAGCAGCTTTTCCCAGACCGGATTTGACTATGGCTACACCTTC. Protein product: CASSFSQTGFDYGYTF.

This rearrangement joins TRBV5-6 to TRBJ2-6; tentatively, D is TRBD1 or TRBD2 (5 bases each). CDR3 length: 16 residues. Per the germline V gene, CDR1 is SGHDT and CDR2 is YYEEEE. Trimming stripped 4 bases from V and 1 base from J, with 12 bases between. The chain's CDR3 is CASSILRGSGANVLTF. The CDR3 nucleotides are TGTGCCAGCAGCATACTGAGGGGATCTGGGGCCAACGTCCTGACTTTC.